The sequence of this T cell receptor (beta chain) was determined in a study of STAT5B mutations in CD4+ large granular lymphocyte leukemia. This clone has only a few counts. The antigen is not known. The V gene's germline CDR1 is MNHEY and CDR2 SVGAGI. V gave up 6 bases and J gave up 5 bases; unmatched junction bases: 9. The CDR3 consists of 14 residues. Points from the study as a whole: Without HLA matching, higher CD4+ than CD8+ T-LGLL clonality could reflect small sample size. 8/27 top patient clones versus 2/35 control clones were TRBV06-family. Patient CD4-sorted repertoires stayed more clonal than healthy ones after leukemic-clone removal.

Per the original methods: The detection floor for productive clonotype frequency was 2.59 x 10-5. Clones were read by immunoSEQ multiplex PCR, and TCRdb kept only the in-frame ones, dropping some. The DNA gave D and trimming, while V, J and clone size come from that table. The table has tens of thousands of clones, about 79% seen once. This clonotype originated in a human donor in good health. The sample was CD4+ T cells from blood buffy coats. This chain links TRBV6-5 with TRBJ2-7; 8 bases align to TRBD2. CDR3 protein: CASSRGLVFDEQYF. The DNA for the CDR3 is TGTGCCAGCAGCAGGGGACTAGTTTTCGACGAGCAGTACTTC.